This T cell receptor (beta chain) was captured by sequencing in a study of T cell responses to AZD1222 COVID-19 vaccine. Background on the study: Second-dose schedules of about 4 or about 12 weeks were combined. Study results and caveats: AZD1222 recipients seropositive at baseline numbered only 5 to 7.

From germline, CDR1 is MNHEY and CDR2 SVGEGT. Trimming left V 5 bases short and J 8 bases short, with 16 bases between. The CDR3 length is 15 residues. This table comes from immunoSEQ multiplex PCR, and its TCRdb copy is limited to in-frame clones, with some not included. The table has about 150,000 clones, about nine tenths seen once. Points on this clone: What it binds is not known.

The sequence came from an adult in good health. Sequencing was performed on peripheral blood, taken on day 0 of AZD1222 vaccination. This chain connects TRBV6-2 or TRBV6-3 to TRBJ1-6; D might be TRBD1 (6 bases). The CDR3 bases are TGTGCCAGCAGTCCGTCTGACAGGCTACATTCACCCCTCCACTTT. This translates into CASSPSDRLHSPLHF.